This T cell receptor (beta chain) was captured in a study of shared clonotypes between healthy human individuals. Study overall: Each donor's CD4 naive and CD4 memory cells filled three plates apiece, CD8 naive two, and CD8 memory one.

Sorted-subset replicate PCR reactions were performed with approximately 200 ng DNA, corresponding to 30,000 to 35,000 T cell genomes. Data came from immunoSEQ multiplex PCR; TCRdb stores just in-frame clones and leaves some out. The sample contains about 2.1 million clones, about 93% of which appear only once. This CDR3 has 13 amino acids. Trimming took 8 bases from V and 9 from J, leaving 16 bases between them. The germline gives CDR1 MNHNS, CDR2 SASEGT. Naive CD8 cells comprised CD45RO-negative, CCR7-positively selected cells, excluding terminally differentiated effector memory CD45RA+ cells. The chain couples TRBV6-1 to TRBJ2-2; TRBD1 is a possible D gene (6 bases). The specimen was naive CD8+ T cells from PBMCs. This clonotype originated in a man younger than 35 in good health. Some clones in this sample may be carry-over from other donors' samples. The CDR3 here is CASWGRGVRELFF. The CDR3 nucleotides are TGTGCCAGCTGGGGCAGGGGTGTCCGGGAGCTGTTTTTT.